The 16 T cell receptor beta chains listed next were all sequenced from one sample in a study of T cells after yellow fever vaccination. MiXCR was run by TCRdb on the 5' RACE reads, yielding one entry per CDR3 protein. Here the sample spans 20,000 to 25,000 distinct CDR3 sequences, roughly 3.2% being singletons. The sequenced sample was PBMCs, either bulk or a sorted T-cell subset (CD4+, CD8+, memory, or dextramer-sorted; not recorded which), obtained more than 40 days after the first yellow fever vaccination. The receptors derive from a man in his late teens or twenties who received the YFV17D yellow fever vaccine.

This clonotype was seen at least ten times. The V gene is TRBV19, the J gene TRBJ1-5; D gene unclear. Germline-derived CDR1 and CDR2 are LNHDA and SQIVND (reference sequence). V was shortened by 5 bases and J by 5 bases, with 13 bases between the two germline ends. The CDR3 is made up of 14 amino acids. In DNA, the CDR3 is TGTGCCAGTAGTCCGAGGGCGCGGGATCAGCCCCAGCATTTT. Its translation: CASSPRARDQPQHF.

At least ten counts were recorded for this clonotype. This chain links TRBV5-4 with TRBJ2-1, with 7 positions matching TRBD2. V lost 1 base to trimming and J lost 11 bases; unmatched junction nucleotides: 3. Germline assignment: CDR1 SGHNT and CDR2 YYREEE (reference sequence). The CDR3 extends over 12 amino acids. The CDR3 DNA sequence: TGTGCCAGCAGCTTGCCGGGAGGTAAGCAGTTCTTC. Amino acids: CASSLPGGKQFF.

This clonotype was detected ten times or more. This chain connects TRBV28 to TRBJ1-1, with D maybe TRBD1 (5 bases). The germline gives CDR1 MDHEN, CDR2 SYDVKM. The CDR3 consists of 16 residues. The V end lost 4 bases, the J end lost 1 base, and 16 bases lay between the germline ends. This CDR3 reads CASSSQGLTANTEAFF. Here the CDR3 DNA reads TGTGCCAGCAGTTCCCAGGGACTTACAGCGAACACTGAAGCTTTCTTT.

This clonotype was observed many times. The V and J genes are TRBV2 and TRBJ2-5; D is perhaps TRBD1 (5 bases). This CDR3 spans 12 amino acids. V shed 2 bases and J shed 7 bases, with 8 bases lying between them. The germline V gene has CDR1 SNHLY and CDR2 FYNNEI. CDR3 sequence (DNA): TGTGCCAGCAGTGAACTACAGGTGACCCAGTACTTC. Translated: CASSELQVTQYF.

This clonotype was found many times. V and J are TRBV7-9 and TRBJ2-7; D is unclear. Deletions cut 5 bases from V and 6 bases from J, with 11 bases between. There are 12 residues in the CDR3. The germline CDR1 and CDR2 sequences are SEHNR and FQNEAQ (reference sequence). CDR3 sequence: CASSVRQGEQYF. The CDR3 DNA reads TGTGCCAGCAGCGTCCGACAAGGCGAGCAGTACTTC.

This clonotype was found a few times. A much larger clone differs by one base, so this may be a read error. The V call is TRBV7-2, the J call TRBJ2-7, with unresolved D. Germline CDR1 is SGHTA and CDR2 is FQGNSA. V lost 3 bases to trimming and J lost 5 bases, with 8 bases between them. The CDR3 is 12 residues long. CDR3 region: CASSLVAHEQYF. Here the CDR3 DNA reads TGTGCCAGCAGCTTGGTAGCCCACGAGCAGTACTTC.

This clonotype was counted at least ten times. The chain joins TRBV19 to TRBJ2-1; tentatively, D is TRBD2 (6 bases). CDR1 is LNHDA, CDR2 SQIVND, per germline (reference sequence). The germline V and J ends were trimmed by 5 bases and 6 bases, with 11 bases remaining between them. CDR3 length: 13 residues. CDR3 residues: CASSGQGGNEQFF. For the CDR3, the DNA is TGTGCCAGTAGTGGGCAGGGAGGCAATGAGCAGTTCTTC.

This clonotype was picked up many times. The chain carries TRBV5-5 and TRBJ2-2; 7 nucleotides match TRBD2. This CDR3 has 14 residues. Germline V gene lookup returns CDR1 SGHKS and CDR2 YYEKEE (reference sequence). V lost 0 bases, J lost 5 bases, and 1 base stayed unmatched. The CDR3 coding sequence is TGTGCCAGCAGCTTGGTGGGAGGGACCGGGGAGCTGTTTTTT. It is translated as CASSLVGGTGELFF.

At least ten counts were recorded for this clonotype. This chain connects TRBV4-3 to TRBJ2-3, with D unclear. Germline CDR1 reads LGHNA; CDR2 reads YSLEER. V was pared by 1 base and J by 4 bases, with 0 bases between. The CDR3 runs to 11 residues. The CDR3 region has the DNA TGCGCCAGCAGCCAAGCAGATACGCAGTATTTT. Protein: CASSQADTQYF.

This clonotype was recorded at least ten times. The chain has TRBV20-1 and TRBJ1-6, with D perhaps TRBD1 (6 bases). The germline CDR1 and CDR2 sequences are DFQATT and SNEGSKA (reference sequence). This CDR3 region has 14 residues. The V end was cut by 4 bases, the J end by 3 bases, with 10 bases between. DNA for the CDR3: TGCAGTGCTACAGGGGTTAGCTATAATTCACCCCTCCACTTT. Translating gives CSATGVSYNSPLHF.

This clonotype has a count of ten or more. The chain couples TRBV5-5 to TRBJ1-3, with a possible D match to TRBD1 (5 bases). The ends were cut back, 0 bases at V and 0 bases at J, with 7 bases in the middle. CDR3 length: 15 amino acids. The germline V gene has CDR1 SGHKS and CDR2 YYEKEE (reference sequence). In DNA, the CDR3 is TGTGCCAGCAGCTTGGCAGGGCTCTCTGGAAACACCATATATTTT. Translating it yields CASSLAGLSGNTIYF.

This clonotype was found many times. The chain's CDR3 is CASSLNSGGAETQYF. CDR3 DNA: TGTGCCAGCAGCTTGAATAGCGGGGGGGCCGAGACCCAGTACTTC. The genes are TRBV5-5 and TRBJ2-5; 11 nucleotides agree with TRBD2. Germline V CDR1 and CDR2: SGHKS, YYEKEE (reference sequence). The CDR3 totals 15 residues. Unmatched junction bases numbered 4, after V lost 1 base and J lost 5 bases.

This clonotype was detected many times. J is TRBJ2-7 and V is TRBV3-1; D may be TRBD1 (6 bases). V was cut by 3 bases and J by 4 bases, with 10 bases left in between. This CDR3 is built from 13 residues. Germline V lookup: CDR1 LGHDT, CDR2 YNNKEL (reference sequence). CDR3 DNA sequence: TGTGCCAGCAGCCAGATGGGGGCATACGAGCAGTACTTC. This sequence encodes CASSQMGAYEQYF.

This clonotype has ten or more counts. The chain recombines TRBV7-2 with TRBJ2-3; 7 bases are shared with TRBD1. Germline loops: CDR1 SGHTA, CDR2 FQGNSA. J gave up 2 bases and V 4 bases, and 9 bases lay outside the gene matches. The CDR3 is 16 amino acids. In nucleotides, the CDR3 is TGTGCCAGCAGCTGGTATGTGACAGGGCTCACAGATACGCAGTATTTT. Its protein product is CASSWYVTGLTDTQYF.

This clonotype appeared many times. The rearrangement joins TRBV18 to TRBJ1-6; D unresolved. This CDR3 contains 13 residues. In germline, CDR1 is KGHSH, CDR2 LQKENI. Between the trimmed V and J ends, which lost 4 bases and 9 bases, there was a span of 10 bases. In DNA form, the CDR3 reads TGTGCCAGCTCACACTTAGATACTTCACCCCTCCACTTT. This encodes CASSHLDTSPLHF.

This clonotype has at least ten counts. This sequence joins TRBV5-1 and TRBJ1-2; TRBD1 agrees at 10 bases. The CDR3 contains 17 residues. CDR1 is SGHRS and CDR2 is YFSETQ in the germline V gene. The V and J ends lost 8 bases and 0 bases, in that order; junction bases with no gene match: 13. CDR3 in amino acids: CASRGATGGHTNYGYTF. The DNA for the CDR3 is TGCGCCAGTAGAGGGGCGACAGGGGGCCATACTAACTATGGCTACACCTTC.